Presented here are 5 T cell receptor beta chains from one specimen sequenced in a study of monozygotic twins with inflammatory bowel disease. For each CDR3 protein, TCRdb gives one entry from its re-call of the 5' RACE reads, without DNA. This sample contains 150,000 to 200,000 distinct CDR3 sequences. Source material: blood. Receptors were obtained from a human donor with ulcerative colitis or Crohn's disease, or a healthy co-twin of an affected twin (not recorded which).

The rearrangement joins TRBV5-1 to TRBJ2-1; TCRdb calls TRBD2, which cannot be checked without DNA. Germline V lookup: CDR1 SGHRS, CDR2 YFSETQ. The CDR3 is 15 residues long. The chain's CDR3 is CASSPLTGGSNEQFF.

The rearrangement links TRBV6-6 to TRBJ2-7; TCRdb proposes TRBD1, but this gene call is untestable without DNA. The germline CDR1 and CDR2 sequences are MNHNY and SVGAGI (reference sequence). The CDR3 consists of 14 residues. CDR3 in amino acids: CASSYGQSSYEQYF.

The chain has TRBV5-1 and TRBJ1-2; TCRdb designates TRBD1, a call that cannot be tested without DNA. CDR3 length: 16 residues. Germline V gene lookup returns CDR1 SGHRS and CDR2 YFSETQ. CDR3 sequence reads: CASTSVVGTGAYGYTF.

The gene calls are TRBV9 and TRBJ2-5; TCRdb calls TRBD2, which cannot be checked without DNA. The CDR3 runs to 15 residues. Germline CDR1 SGDLS, CDR2 YYNGEE. CDR3 region: CASSIGTSGQETQYF. The full variable domain, in which reference TRBV9 and TRBJ2-5 provide the parts outside the CDR3, is DSGVTQTPKHLITATGQRVTLRCSPRSGDLSVYWYQQSLDQGLQFLIQYYNGEERAKGNILERFSAQQFPDLHSELNLSSLELGDSALYFCASSIGTSGQETQYFGPGTRLLVL.

The chain combines TRBV12-3 or TRBV12-4 with TRBJ2-2; TCRdb outputs TRBD1, but without DNA this stays unchecked. The CDR3 contains 15 residues. CDR3 amino acids: CASSRDRGYGGELFF.